This paragraph reports one TCR beta chain. This entry comes from a study of breast tumors, draining lymph nodes, adjacent tissues. TCRdb called the multiplex PCR reads again in MiXCR, with one record for every CDR3 protein. The sample includes 200,000 to 300,000 distinct CDR3 sequences, under 35% of them seen just once. V trimming: 5 bases; J trimming: 5 bases; junction bases outside the gene matches: 20. The V gene's germline CDR1 is KGHDR and CDR2 SFDVKD. The CDR3 loop spans 19 amino acids. Breast cancer patients provided tissue from their axillary draining lymph nodes. The chain combines TRBV24-1 with TRBJ1-2; 9 bases line up with TRBD1. The sample was axillary lymph node tissue. The source of this sequence is a female donor with breast cancer. Some clones in this sample may be carry-over from other donors' samples. CDR3 coding DNA: TGTGCCACCAGTGGCCCCGCCGGGACAGGGTCTGCCCCCCCTTATGGCTACACCTTC. This codes for CATSGPAGTGSAPPYGYTF.